These 11 T cell receptor beta chains were all obtained from the same sample, sequenced in a study of cytomegalovirus exposure and HLA in healthy donors. It was with 60 Vbeta and 13 Jbeta primers that the PCR ran. Here immunoSEQ multiplex PCR was the method, and the copy in TCRdb shows in-frame clones only, minus some. This sample's table has about 67,000 clones. Sequencing was carried out using PBMCs. The receptors shown here come from a man between 25 and 39 years old in good health and CMV-seropositive.

The rearrangement uses TRBV7-8 and TRBJ1-1; tentative D call: TRBD1 (5 bases). This CDR3 region has 16 residues. Between the trimmed V and J ends, which lost 1 base and 4 bases, there was a span of 16 bases. Germline V CDR1 and CDR2: SGHVS, FQNEAQ. The CDR3 is CASSLVGGVVGTEAFF. CDR3 nucleotides: TGTGCCAGCAGCTTAGTCGGGGGGGTGGTCGGCACTGAAGCTTTCTTT.

The CDR3 DNA is TGTGCCAGCAGTCAGGGAACGGGACAGGGAGGAGAGACCCAGTACTTC. It is translated as CASSQGTGQGGETQYF. J is TRBJ2-5 and V is TRBV7-3, with 9 bases fitting TRBD1. The CDR3 contains 16 residues. V trimming: 6 bases; J trimming: 4 bases; junction bases outside the gene matches: 12. Germline values: CDR1 SGHTA, CDR2 FQGTGA.

The chain couples TRBV29-1 to TRBJ2-3, with 9 bases identical to TRBD1. Trimming at V came to 5 bases and at J to 3 bases, leaving 6 bases not matched to a gene. The germline V gene encodes CDR1 SQVTM and CDR2 ANQGSEA. The length of the CDR3 is 14 residues. The CDR3 is CSVPGTGWTDTQYF. DNA for the CDR3: TGCAGCGTTCCCGGGACAGGGTGGACAGATACGCAGTATTTT.

J is TRBJ2-3 and V is TRBV9; 7 positions agree with TRBD2. The CDR3 is made up of 16 amino acids. With 4 bases clipped from V and 2 bases from J, the junction kept 10 bases outside the gene matches. The germline V gene encodes CDR1 SGDLS and CDR2 YYNGEE. In DNA, the CDR3 is TGTGCCAGCAGCCCGTGGGACTACTCGAACACAGATACGCAGTATTTT. Its protein product is CASSPWDYSNTDTQYF.

The chain joins TRBV7-9 to TRBJ2-2; TRBD2 agrees at 8 bases. Germline V gene sequence: CDR1 SEHNR, CDR2 FQNEAQ (reference sequence). This CDR3 spans 17 amino acids. V lost 3 bases to trimming and J lost 6 bases; unmatched junction nucleotides: 12. CDR3 sequence reads: CASSLRAGREDAGELFF. The CDR3 nucleotides read TGTGCCAGCAGCTTGAGGGCAGGGCGGGAGGATGCCGGGGAGCTGTTTTTT.

This rearrangement joins TRBV6-5 to TRBJ1-5; weak D call: TRBD1 (5 bases). The CDR3 covers 13 residues. Trimming removed 7 bases from V and 6 bases from J, with 13 bases in between. Looked up from germline, CDR1 is MNHEY and CDR2 is SVGAGI. CDR3 sequence reads: CASKRGLRQPQHF. The DNA for the CDR3 is TGTGCCAGCAAGCGGGGGTTGCGTCAGCCCCAGCATTTT.

The J gene is TRBJ1-3, the V gene TRBV5-6; 7 nucleotides align to TRBD1. The CDR3 contains 18 residues. With 3 bases clipped from V and 1 base from J, the junction kept 13 bases outside the gene matches. CDR1 and CDR2 (germline): SGHDT, YYEEEE. The CDR3 spells CASSSIRQGRPSGNTIYF. In DNA, the CDR3 is TGTGCCAGCAGCTCAATCCGACAGGGAAGGCCATCTGGAAACACCATATATTTT.

The chain uses TRBV6-5 and TRBJ1-6; D not certain. Looked up from germline, CDR1 is MNHEY and CDR2 is SVGAGI. The CDR3 totals 14 residues. Trimming shortened V by 2 bases and J by 9 bases, and 11 bases separated the two germline ends. CDR3 in amino acids: CASSYGQFGSPLHF. The CDR3 bases are TGTGCCAGCAGTTACGGGCAGTTTGGTTCACCCCTCCACTTT.

This sequence joins TRBV4-1 and TRBJ1-2, with D maybe TRBD1 (6 bases). V was pared by 4 bases and J by 8 bases, with 20 bases between. The CDR3 spans 15 residues. Germline assignment: CDR1 MGHRA and CDR2 YSYEKL. The CDR3 DNA reads TGCGCCAGCAGCCCAAGACGGAAAGGGGGTGGGGGCTACACCTTC. Translated, it gives CASSPRRKGGGGYTF.

The CDR3 protein is CASSLDGTSATGEQFF. The CDR3 bases are TGTGCCAGCAGCCTCGACGGGACTAGCGCCACGGGTGAGCAGTTCTTC. The chain joins TRBV13 to TRBJ2-1; 10 bases are a match to TRBD2. Germline CDR1 reads PRHDT; CDR2 reads FYEKMQ (reference sequence). Trimming took 5 bases from V and 9 from J; bases not matched to a gene: 13. The CDR3 loop spans 16 amino acids.

The chain has TRBV5-4 and TRBJ2-5, with a possible D match to TRBD2 (5 bases). The J call may be faulty, since TRBJ2-7 better matches the DNA end. CDR1 is SGHNT and CDR2 is YYREEE in the germline V gene (reference sequence). This CDR3 region has 15 residues. The DNA for the CDR3 is TGTGCCAGCAGCTTGGGAGGGCTAGGTGGTTACGAGCAGTACTTC. Encoded protein: CASSLGGLGGYEQYF.